This paragraph reports one T cell receptor (beta chain). Its specificity is not known. These data come from a study of a mutant IDH1 vaccine in newly diagnosed glioma. The method was immunoSEQ multiplex PCR; TCRdb's version includes in-frame clones alone and lacks a portion of them. The repertoire holds over 35,000 clones, with approximately 89% as singletons. CDR1 and CDR2 from the germline V gene are LNHNV and YYDKDF (reference sequence). The CDR3 contains 14 residues. V lost 4 bases and J lost 4, with 13 bases in between. Time point noted: week 5, during vaccination. Vaccination comprised doses that each held 300 ug of mutant IDH1 20-mer peptide, plus topical imiquimod. Patients carried new grade 3 or 4 IDH1-mutant astrocytomas lacking nuclear ATRX. Study-level results: Variations in leading peripheral T cell clonotypes appeared to have no connection with pseudoprogression. Overall, more than 85% of patients had vaccine-induced immune responses.

This clonotype was sampled from a man aged 50 or older with glioma. V is TRBV15 and J is TRBJ1-2, with a possible D match to TRBD1 (5 bases). The sequencing used PBMCs, collected from a glioma patient whose treatment included an IDH1 peptide vaccine. The CDR3 DNA is TGTGCCACCAGCACCCTAGAAGGGGCCTATGGCTACACCTTC. Translated: CATSTLEGAYGYTF.